This T cell receptor beta chain was profiled in a study of graft-versus-host responses after intestinal transplantation. Study in general: Each recipient received anti-thymocyte globulin induction, then tacrolimus and steroids for around three years. Study-level results: Researchers found GvH clones in recipient marrow, and some showed up first in ileum or blood.

The CDR3 has 16 amino acids. The ends were cut back, 6 bases at V and 3 bases at J, with 21 bases in the middle. The germline V gene encodes CDR1 SGDLS and CDR2 YYNGEE. With respect to this clone: Antigen unknown.

Sequencing was performed with immunoSEQ multiplex PCR; in TCRdb, only in-frame clones are kept and a portion is missing. The data show 25,000 or so clones, roughly 90% seen once. The specimen comprised PBMCs, sampled almost 40 days after intestinal transplant. This rearrangement joins TRBV9 to TRBJ1-1; D may be TRBD1 (6 bases). This receptor was taken from a human patient who received an intestinal transplant, so some T cells may come from the graft donor. CDR3 DNA: TGTGCCAGCAAGAGATGGGAGGGGGGTGAGTACACTGAAGCTTTCTTT. Protein product: CASKRWEGGEYTEAFF. The full variable domain, rest sourced from reference TRBV9 and TRBJ1-1, is DSGVTQTPKHLITATGQRVTLRCSPRSGDLSVYWYQQSLDQGLQFLIQYYNGEERAKGNILERFSAQQFPDLHSELNLSSLELGDSALYFCASKRWEGGEYTEAFFGQGTRLTVV.